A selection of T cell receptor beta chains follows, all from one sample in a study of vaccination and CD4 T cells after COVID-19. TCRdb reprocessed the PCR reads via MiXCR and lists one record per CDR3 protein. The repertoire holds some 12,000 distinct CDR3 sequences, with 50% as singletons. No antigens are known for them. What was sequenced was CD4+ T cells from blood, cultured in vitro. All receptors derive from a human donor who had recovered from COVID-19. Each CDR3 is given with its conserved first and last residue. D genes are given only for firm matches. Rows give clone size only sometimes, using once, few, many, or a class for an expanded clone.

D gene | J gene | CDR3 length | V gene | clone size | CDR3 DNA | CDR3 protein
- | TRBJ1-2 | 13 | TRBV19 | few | TGTGCCAGTAGTATCGAGGGACGGCGTGGCTACACCTTC | CASSIEGRRGYTF
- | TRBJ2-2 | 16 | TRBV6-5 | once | TGTGCCAGCAGTTACCTTTCGGGGTTCGACACCGGGGAGCTGTTTTTT | CASSYLSGFDTGELFF
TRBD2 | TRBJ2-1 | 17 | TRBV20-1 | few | TGCAGTGCGGAGGCCTATACCGGACTAGCGAGGATGAATGAGCAGTTCTTC | CSAEAYTGLARMNEQFF
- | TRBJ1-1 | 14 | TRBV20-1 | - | TGCAGTGCTAGAGATTTGGGGTCGAACACTGAAGCTTTCTTT | CSARDLGSNTEAFF
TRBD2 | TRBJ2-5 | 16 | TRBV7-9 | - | TGTGCCAGCAGCTTAGGACTAGCGGGAGGCGTAGAGACCCAGTACTTC | CASSLGLAGGVETQYF
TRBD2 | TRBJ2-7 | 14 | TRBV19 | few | TGTGCCAGTAGTCTAGCGGTAAGGACCTACGAGCAGTACTTC | CASSLAVRTYEQYF
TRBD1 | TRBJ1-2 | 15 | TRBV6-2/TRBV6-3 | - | TGTGTCAGCTACGACAGGGCCCCCTCTAACTATGGCTACACCTTC | CVSYDRAPSNYGYTF
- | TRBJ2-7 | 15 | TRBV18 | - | TGTGCCAGCTCAACAGGTCTTTCCCTATCGGACGAGCAGTACTTC | CASSTGLSLSDEQYF
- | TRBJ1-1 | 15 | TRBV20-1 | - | TGCAGTGCTGGAGCGGCGGGGGTCGGGCGCACTGAAGCTTTCTTT | CSAGAAGVGRTEAFF
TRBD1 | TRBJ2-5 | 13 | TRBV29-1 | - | TGCAGCGTAGCCCCGGACAGGGAAGAGACCCAGTACTTC | CSVAPDREETQYF
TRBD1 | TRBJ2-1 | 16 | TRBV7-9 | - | TGTGCCAGCAGCCCCGGACAGGGAGATATCTTTAATGAGCAGTTCTTC | CASSPGQGDIFNEQFF
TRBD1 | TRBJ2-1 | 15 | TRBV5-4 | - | TGTGCCAGCAGCTTGACGGGACAGGGTCACAATGAGCAGTTCTTC | CASSLTGQGHNEQFF
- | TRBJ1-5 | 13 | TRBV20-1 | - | TGCAGTGCCAGAGGGCAGGGCCATCAGCCCCAGCATTTT | CSARGQGHQPQHF
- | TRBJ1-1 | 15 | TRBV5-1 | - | TGCGCCAGCAGCTTGAATAGCGGCAGGGGCACTGAAGCTTTCTTT | CASSLNSGRGTEAFF
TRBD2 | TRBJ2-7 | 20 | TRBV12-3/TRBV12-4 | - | TGTGCCAGCAGTTTAGCCCTCGGACAGGGTCGGCTAGCGGGAGTGTACGAGCAGTACTTC | CASSLALGQGRLAGVYEQYF
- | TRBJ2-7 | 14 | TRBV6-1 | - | TGTGCCAGCTCCTACTCCGGGGGTTCTTACGAGCAGTACTTC | CASSYSGGSYEQYF
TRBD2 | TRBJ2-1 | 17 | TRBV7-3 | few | TGTGCCAGCAGCCTAAAAAGCGGACTAGCGGGAAACAATGAGCAGTTCTTC | CASSLKSGLAGNNEQFF
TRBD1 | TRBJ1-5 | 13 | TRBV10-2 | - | TGCGCCAGCGGACAGGTACCCAATCAGCCCCAGCATTTT | CASGQVPNQPQHF
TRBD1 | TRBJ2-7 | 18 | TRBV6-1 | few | TGTGCCAGCAGCCGGGAAAGAGCCGGCAGGGGGTTTTCCTACGAGCAGTACTTC | CASSRERAGRGFSYEQYF
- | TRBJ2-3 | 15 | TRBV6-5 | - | TGTGCCAGCAGTTACCGCCCGGGAGTCACAGATACGCAGTATTTT | CASSYRPGVTDTQYF
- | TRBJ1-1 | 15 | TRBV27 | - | TGTGCCAGCAGTTTGAGGCCCCAGGGGATCGCTGAAGCTTTCTTT | CASSLRPQGIAEAFF
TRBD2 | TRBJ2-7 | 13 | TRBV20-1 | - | TGCAGTGCTCGGGGACTAGCGGATTACGAGCAGTACTTC | CSARGLADYEQYF
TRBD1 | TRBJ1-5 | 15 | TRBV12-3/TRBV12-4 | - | TGTGCCAGCAGAGGGGGCAGGGTTAGCAATCAGCCCCAGCATTTT | CASRGGRVSNQPQHF
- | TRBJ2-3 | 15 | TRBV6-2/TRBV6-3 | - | TGTGCCAGCCATTGGTATGCGGCGGGCACAGATACGCAGTATTTT | CASHWYAAGTDTQYF
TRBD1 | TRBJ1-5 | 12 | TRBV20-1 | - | TGCAGCCTGGGACAGGGTAATCAGCCCCAGCATTTT | CSLGQGNQPQHF
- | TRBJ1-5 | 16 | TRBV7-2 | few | TGTGCCAGCAGCCTTCAGAGTTGGGGCTCCAATCAGCCCCAGCATTTT | CASSLQSWGSNQPQHF
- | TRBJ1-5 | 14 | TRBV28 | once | TGTGCCAGCAATCGGGCAGGGGTTAGCCAGCCCCAGCATTTT | CASNRAGVSQPQHF
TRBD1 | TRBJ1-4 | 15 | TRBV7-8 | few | TGTGCCAGCAGCGCGACCGGGACAGGGACTCAGAAACTGTTTTTT | CASSATGTGTQKLFF
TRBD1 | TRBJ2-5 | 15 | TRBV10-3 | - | TGTGCCATCCGTACCACAGGACAGGCGGAAGAGACCCAGTACTTC | CAIRTTGQAEETQYF
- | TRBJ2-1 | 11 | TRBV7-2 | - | TGTGCCAGCAGGGAGCTGGATGAGCAGTTCTTC | CASRELDEQFF
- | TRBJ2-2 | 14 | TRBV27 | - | TGTGCCAGCAGTTTGGATCGGGGCCCCGGGGAGCTGTTTTTT | CASSLDRGPGELFF
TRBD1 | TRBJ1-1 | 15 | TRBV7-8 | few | TGTGCCAGCAGTAATCCTTACAGGGGGAGGTCTGAAGCTTTCTTT | CASSNPYRGRSEAFF
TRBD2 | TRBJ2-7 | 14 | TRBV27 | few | TGTGCCAGCAGTTTACGCGGGACTAGCTACGAGCAGTACTTC | CASSLRGTSYEQYF
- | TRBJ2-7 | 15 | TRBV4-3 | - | TGCGCCAGCAGCCAGGCCGGGACGGCACCCTACGAGCAGTACTTC | CASSQAGTAPYEQYF
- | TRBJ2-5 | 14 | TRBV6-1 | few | TGTGCCAGCAGCCGAAGCGGAATCTCGGAGACCCAGTACTTC | CASSRSGISETQYF
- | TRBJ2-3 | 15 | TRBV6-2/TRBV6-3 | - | TGTGCCAGCAGAGACATAAGGAGGAGCACAGATACGCAGTATTTT | CASRDIRRSTDTQYF